This T cell receptor beta chain was documented in a study of regulatory T cells in long-lasting Graves disease. Arm-PCR of CDR3 regions and iRepertoire HTBI primers were used to build TCR beta libraries. Each CDR3 protein is one row after TCRdb ran MiXCR on the multiplex PCR reads. Of a few hundred thousand distinct CDR3 sequences listed, roughly 12% are singletons. The CDR3 length is 18 residues. The germline CDR1 and CDR2 sequences are MDHEN and SYDVKM. V dropped 7 bases and J dropped 0; count of bases not matched to a gene: 10. This clonotype was detected ten times or more. Time point specified: newly diagnosed GD, antithyroid drugs for less than 3 months. Extracted RNA from PBMCs served as the source of the TCR library. This same sample was also taken into another study, of T cells in Graves' hyperthyroidism and ophthalmopathy.

The receptor was isolated from a woman aged 18-29 years with Graves disease. This sample comprised peripheral blood mononuclear cells (PBMCs), obtained at new diagnosis, from a patient treated with antithyroid drugs. The chain joins TRBV28 to TRBJ2-1, with 12 bases lining up with TRBD2. The CDR3 loop is CASKPGTSGFPSYNEQFF. The CDR3 region has the DNA TGTGCCAGCAAACCTGGGACTAGCGGGTTTCCCTCCTACAATGAGCAGTTCTTC.